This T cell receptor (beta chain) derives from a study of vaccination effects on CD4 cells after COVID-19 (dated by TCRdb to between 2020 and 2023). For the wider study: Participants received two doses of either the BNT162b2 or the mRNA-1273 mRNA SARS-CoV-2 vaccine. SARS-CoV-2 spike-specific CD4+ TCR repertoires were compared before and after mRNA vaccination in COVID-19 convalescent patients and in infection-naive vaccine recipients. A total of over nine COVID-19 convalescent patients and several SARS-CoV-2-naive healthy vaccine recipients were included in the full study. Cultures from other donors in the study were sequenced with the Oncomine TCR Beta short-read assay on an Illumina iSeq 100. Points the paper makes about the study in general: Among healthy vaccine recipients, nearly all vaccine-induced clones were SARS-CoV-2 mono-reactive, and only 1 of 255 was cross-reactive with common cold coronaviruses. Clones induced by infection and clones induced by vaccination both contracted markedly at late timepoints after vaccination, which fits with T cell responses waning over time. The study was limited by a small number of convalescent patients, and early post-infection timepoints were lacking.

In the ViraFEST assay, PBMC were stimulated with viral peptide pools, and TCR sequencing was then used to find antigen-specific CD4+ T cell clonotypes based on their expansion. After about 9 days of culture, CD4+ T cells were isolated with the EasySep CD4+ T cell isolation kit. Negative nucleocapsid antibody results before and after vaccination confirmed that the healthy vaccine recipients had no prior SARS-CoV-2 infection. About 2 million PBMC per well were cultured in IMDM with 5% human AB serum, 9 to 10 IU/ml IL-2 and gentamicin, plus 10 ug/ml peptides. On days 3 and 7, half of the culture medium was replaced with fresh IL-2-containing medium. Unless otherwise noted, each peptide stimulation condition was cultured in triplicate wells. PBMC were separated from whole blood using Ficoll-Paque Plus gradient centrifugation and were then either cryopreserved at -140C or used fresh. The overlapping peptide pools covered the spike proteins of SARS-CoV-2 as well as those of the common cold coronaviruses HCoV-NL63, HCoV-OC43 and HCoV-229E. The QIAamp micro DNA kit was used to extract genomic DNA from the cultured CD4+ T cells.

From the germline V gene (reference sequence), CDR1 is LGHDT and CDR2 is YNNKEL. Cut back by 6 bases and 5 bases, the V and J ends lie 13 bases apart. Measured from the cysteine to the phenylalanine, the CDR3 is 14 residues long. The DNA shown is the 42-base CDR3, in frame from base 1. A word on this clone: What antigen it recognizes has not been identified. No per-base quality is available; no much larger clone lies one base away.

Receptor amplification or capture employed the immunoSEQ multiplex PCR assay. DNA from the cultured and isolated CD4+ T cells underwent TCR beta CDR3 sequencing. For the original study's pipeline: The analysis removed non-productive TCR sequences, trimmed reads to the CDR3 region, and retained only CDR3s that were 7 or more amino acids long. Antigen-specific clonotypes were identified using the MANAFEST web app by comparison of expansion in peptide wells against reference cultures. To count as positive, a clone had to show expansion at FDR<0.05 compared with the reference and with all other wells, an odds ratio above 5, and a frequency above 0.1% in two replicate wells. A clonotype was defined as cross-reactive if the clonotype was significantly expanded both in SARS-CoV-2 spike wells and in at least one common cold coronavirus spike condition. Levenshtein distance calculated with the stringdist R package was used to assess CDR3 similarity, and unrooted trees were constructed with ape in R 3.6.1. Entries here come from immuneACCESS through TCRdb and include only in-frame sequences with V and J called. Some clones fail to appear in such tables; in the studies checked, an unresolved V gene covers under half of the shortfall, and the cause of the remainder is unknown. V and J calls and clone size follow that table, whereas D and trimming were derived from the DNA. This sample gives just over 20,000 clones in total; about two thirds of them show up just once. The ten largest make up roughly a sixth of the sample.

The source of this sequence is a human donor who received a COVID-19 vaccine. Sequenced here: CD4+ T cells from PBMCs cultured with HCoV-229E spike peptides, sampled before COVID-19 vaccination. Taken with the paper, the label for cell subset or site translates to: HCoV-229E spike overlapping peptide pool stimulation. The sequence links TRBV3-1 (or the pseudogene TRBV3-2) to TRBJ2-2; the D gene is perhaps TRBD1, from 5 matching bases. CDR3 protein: CASRGAQATGELFF. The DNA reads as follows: TGTGCCAGCAGAGGGGCCCAGGCTACCGGGGAGCTGTTTTTT.